This T cell receptor (beta chain) was identified during a study of blood T cell repertoires in COVID-19. Overall study context: Samples came from the United States, Italy and Spain, spanning acute and convalescent COVID-19. The cDNA or gDNA used as material had been derived from T cells, B-cell-depleted T cells, or PBMCs.

The junction had 3 bases not matched to a gene; V was cut back by 1 base and J by 5 bases. The CDR3 length is 14 residues. The V gene's germline CDR1 is SEHNR and CDR2 FQNEAQ (reference sequence). In the original workflow: Scientists estimated how many nucleated cells there were by amplifying reference gene primers. Data came from immunoSEQ multiplex PCR; TCRdb stores just in-frame clones and leaves some out. That table supplies the V and J calls and clone size; D and trimming were determined from the DNA. In the table there are more than 25,000 clones, roughly nine tenths of which are singletons. The sequenced material came from peripheral blood. The clonotype was recovered from a man in his 70s with active or convalescent COVID-19. This rearrangement joins TRBV7-9 to TRBJ1-2, with 8 bases lining up with TRBD1. The CDR3 nucleotides are TGTGCCAGCAGCTTAGAAGGGACAGGATATGGCTACACCTTC. Translating gives CASSLEGTGYGYTF. The full variable domain, rest sourced from reference TRBV7-9 and TRBJ1-2, is DTGVSQNPRHKITKRGQNVTFRCDPISEHNRLYWYRQTLGQGPEFLTYFQNEAQLEKSRLLSDRFSAERPKGSFSTLEIQRTEQGDSAMYLCASSLEGTGYGYTFGSGTRLTVV.